The 16 T cell receptor beta chains given below trace back to one sample, sequenced in a study of control samples from healthy donors and cancer patients. TCRdb's copy holds only in-frame clones and misses some; the assay was immunoSEQ multiplex PCR. The table includes under 80,000 clones, roughly 93% detected once. The sequenced sample was PBMCs. All receptors come from a woman aged 40 to 49 with lung cancer.

This clone has a handful of counts. V gene TRBV30 combines with J gene TRBJ1-4; TRBD1 matches at 9 bases. The ends lost 3 bases at V and 5 bases at J; junction bases unmatched: 7. Per the germline V gene, CDR1 is GTSNPN and CDR2 is SVGIG (reference sequence). There are 15 residues in the CDR3. The CDR3 is CAWRPTGGGNEKLFF. The DNA of the CDR3 is TGTGCCTGGAGACCCACAGGGGGCGGGAATGAAAAACTGTTTTTT.

The rearrangement links TRBV11-1 to TRBJ1-1; D remains ambiguous. The CDR3 is made up of 14 amino acids. Trimming cost V 2 bases and J 2 bases, with 9 bases left between them. Germline V gene sequence: CDR1 SGHAT, CDR2 FQDESV (reference sequence). The CDR3 loop is CASSLLGINTEAFF. For the CDR3, the DNA is TGTGCCAGCAGCTTACTAGGTATTAACACTGAAGCTTTCTTT.

The rearrangement links TRBV24-1 to TRBJ1-1; D remains ambiguous. The CDR3 sequence is 14 residues long. CDR1 is KGHDR and CDR2 is SFDVKD in the germline V gene. V lost 7 bases and J 6 bases, leaving 17 bases between the germline ends. CDR3 amino acids: CATRGPGWYAEAFF. The CDR3 region has the DNA TGTGCCACCAGGGGCCCTGGGTGGTACGCTGAAGCTTTCTTT.

CDR3 sequence: CASSIGTEYNEQYF. DNA for the CDR3: TGTGCCAGTAGTATAGGAACAGAGTACAACGAGCAGTACTTC. The chain has TRBV19 and TRBJ2-7, with D unclear. The V and J ends lost 1 base and 5 bases respectively, with 12 bases between them. Germline V lookup: CDR1 LNHDA, CDR2 SQIVND (reference sequence). This CDR3 spans 14 amino acids.

This sequence joins TRBV19 and TRBJ1-5; D unclear. Trimming removed 3 bases at V and 0 bases at J, with 12 bases between. CDR3 length: 16 amino acids. Germline V gene lookup returns CDR1 LNHDA and CDR2 SQIVND (reference sequence). The CDR3 here is CASSMTPRNSNQPQHF. Written as DNA, the CDR3 is TGTGCCAGTAGTATGACCCCTCGGAATAGCAATCAGCCCCAGCATTTT.

The V call is TRBV5-4, the J call TRBJ1-1, with a possible D match to TRBD1 (5 bases). The CDR3 loop spans 14 amino acids. Germline V gene sequence: CDR1 SGHNT, CDR2 YYREEE (reference sequence). V lost 3 bases, J lost 6 bases, and 15 bases lay in between. In DNA form, the CDR3 reads TGTGCCAGCAGCTCAATAGCGGGGGTCCCTGAAGCTTTCTTT. It encodes CASSSIAGVPEAFF.

This clone was seen just once. The chain recombines TRBV3-1 (or the pseudogene TRBV3-2) with TRBJ1-3, with D perhaps matching TRBD1 (6 bases). From germline, CDR1 is LGHDT and CDR2 YNNKEL (reference sequence). The V gene lost 4 bases and the J gene lost 2 bases, with 12 bases spanning the gap. The CDR3 is made up of 15 amino acids. The CDR3 DNA follows: TGTGCCAGCAGCCCATACAGGGTTCCTGGAAACACCATATATTTT. Translation: CASSPYRVPGNTIYF.

CDR3: CASSQRQNYGYTF. Written as DNA, the CDR3 is TGTGCCAGCAGCCAAAGGCAGAACTATGGCTACACCTTC. The rearrangement joins TRBV3-1 (or the pseudogene TRBV3-2) to TRBJ1-2; D ambiguous. V lost 2 bases, J lost 2 bases, and 6 bases lay in between. This CDR3 has 13 residues. Germline CDR1 reads LGHDT; CDR2 reads YNNKEL (reference sequence).

The chain joins TRBV6-5 to TRBJ2-7; perhaps TRBD1 as D (5 bases). The ends were cut back, 7 bases at V and 7 bases at J, with 17 bases in the middle. The CDR3 contains 13 residues. The germline V gene has CDR1 MNHEY and CDR2 SVGAGI. The CDR3 spells CASTHNRKEEQYF. DNA for the CDR3: TGTGCCAGCACTCATAACAGGAAAGAGGAGCAGTACTTC.

The rearrangement joins TRBV11-2 to TRBJ2-1, with TRBD2 matching 11 bases. Germline-derived CDR1 and CDR2 are SGHAT and FQNNGV. V was pared by 1 base and J by 7 bases, with 6 bases of the junction left unmatched. This CDR3 is 16 amino acids long. For the CDR3, the DNA is TGTGCCAGCAGCTTAGGGCTAGCGGGGGGTTTGAATGAGCAGTTCTTC. The encoded protein is CASSLGLAGGLNEQFF.

The chain couples TRBV6-5 to TRBJ2-2; 7 nucleotides agree with TRBD1. The CDR3 has 15 amino acids. Germline loops: CDR1 MNHEY, CDR2 SVGAGI. J lost 4 bases, V lost 6 bases, and 8 bases had no gene match. This CDR3 is CASSLQGRGTGELFF. The CDR3 DNA reads as TGTGCCAGCAGCCTACAGGGGAGAGGCACCGGGGAGCTGTTTTTT.

This chain joins TRBV10-3 and TRBJ1-1; D gene uncertain. The length of the CDR3 is 12 residues. Germline V CDR1 and CDR2: ENHRY, SYGVKD. Trimming pared 4 bases from V and 6 bases from J, leaving 9 bases between. The CDR3 here is CAISAPAAEAFF. CDR3 nucleotides: TGTGCCATCAGTGCCCCGGCCGCTGAAGCTTTCTTT.

V usage is TRBV29-1 and J usage is TRBJ1-5; a possible D gene is TRBD1 (6 bases). Germline CDR1 reads SQVTM; CDR2 reads ANQGSEA. The CDR3 totals 15 residues. V dropped 5 bases and J dropped 3 bases, with 17 bases sitting between them. The CDR3 DNA follows: TGCAGCGTTTCCGACGGACAGACCCTCAATCAGCCCCAGCATTTT. Translation gives CSVSDGQTLNQPQHF. Full variable domain (outside the CDR3, taken from reference TRBV29-1 and TRBJ1-5): SAVISQKPSRDICQRGTSLTIQCQVDSQVTMMFWYRQQPGQSLTLIATANQGSEATYESGFVIDKFPISRPNLTFSTLTVSNMSPEDSSIYLCSVSDGQTLNQPQHFGDGTRLSIL.

The chain is built from TRBV7-2 and TRBJ2-1, with 11 bases matching TRBD2. Germline trimming cut 5 bases from V and 2 bases from J; bases unmatched to any gene: 8. The CDR3 is 17 amino acids. From germline, CDR1 is SGHTA and CDR2 FQGNSA. CDR3 residues: CASSMTSGVATYNEQFF. CDR3 in DNA: TGTGCCAGCAGCATGACTAGCGGGGTGGCGACCTACAATGAGCAGTTCTTC. The entire variable domain, with the rest obtained from reference TRBV7-2 and TRBJ2-1, is as follows: GAGVSQSPSNKVTEKGKDVELRCDPISGHTALYWYRQSLGQGLEFLIYFQGNSAPDKSGLPSDRFSAERTGGSVSTLTIQRTQQEDSAVYLCASSMTSGVATYNEQFFGPGTRLTVL.

The chain recombines TRBV6-5 with TRBJ1-2; no definite D call. Germline V gene data show CDR1 as MNHEY and CDR2 as SVGAGI. V was clipped by 2 bases and J by 4 bases, with 14 bases between them. The CDR3 covers 15 residues. CDR3 in DNA: TGTGCCAGCAGTTACGGGAGGGCCCCTGCCTATGGCTACACCTTC. Translated: CASSYGRAPAYGYTF.

The rearrangement links TRBV3-1 (or the pseudogene TRBV3-2) to TRBJ1-1, with D possibly TRBD1 on 5 matching bases. Trimming left V 1 base short and J 1 base short, with 10 bases between. The CDR3 loop spans 15 amino acids. Germline V gives CDR1 LGHDT, CDR2 YNNKEL (reference sequence). For the CDR3, the DNA is TGTGCCAGCAGCCAAGTTCCGGGACCGAACACTGAAGCTTTCTTT. This gives the protein CASSQVPGPNTEAFF.